This T cell receptor (beta chain) was retrieved from a study of blood T cell repertoires in COVID-19. As for the study in general: Donors in the United States, Italy and Spain gave samples during acute or convalescent COVID-19.

This CDR3 has 14 amino acids. Looked up from germline, CDR1 is SGHRS and CDR2 is YFSETQ. V lost 0 bases, J lost 3 bases, and 9 bases lay in between. Clones were sequenced by immunoSEQ multiplex PCR, and TCRdb holds only the in-frame ones, with some missing. The sample has roughly 140,000 clones, around 81% seen once. Grouping used clinical history reported by participants in a survey and questionnaire. The sequencing input was PBMCs or T cells enriched from blood (not recorded which). The gene calls are TRBV5-1 and TRBJ1-2, with a weak D call TRBD1 (5 bases). The sequence came from a woman in her forties who had recovered from COVID-19. DNA for the CDR3: TGCGCCAGCAGCTTGGTTTCAGGGTACTATGGCTACACCTTC. This sequence encodes CASSLVSGYYGYTF.